This T cell receptor beta chain derives from a study of a mutant IDH1 vaccine in newly diagnosed glioma. Libraries were prepared by immunoSEQ multiplex PCR; TCRdb keeps only in-frame clonotypes and omits some of them. The data hold 60,000 or so clones, with about 89% observed a single time. Turning to this clone: What it binds is unknown.

The time point is: week 11, during vaccination. Topical imiquimod was applied with each vaccine dose, which held 300 ug of mutant IDH1 20-mer peptide. CDR3 size: 12 residues. Deletions cut 8 bases from V and 5 bases from J, with 11 bases between. Germline lookup yields CDR1 LNHDA and CDR2 SQIVND (reference sequence). The V gene is TRBV19, the J gene TRBJ2-3, with a tentative D call TRBD2 (6 bases). This specimen was PBMCs, taken from a glioma patient whose treatment included an IDH1 peptide vaccine. This sequence was found in a man aged 35 to 55 with glioma. The CDR3 DNA follows: TGTGCCAGTGGGACTTGGGGAGATACGCAGTATTTT. It is translated as CASGTWGDTQYF.